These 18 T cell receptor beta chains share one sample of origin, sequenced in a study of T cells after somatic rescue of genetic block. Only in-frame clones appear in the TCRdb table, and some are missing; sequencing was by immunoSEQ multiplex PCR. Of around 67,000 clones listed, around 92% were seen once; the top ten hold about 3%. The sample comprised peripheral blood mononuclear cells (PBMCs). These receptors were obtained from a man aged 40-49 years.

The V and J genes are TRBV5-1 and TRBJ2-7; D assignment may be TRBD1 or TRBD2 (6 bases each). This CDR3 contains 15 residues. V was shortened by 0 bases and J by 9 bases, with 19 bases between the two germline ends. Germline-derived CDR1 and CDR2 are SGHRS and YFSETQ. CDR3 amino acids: CASSLALGGKDGQYF. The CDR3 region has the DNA TGCGCCAGCAGCTTGGCGCTAGGGGGGAAAGACGGGCAGTACTTC.

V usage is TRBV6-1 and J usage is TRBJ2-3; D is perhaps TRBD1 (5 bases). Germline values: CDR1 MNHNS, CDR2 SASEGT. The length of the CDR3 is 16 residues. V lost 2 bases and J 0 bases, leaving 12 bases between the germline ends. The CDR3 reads CASSERTGWSTDTQYF. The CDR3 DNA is TGTGCCAGCAGTGAAAGAACAGGCTGGAGCACAGATACGCAGTATTTT.

Here the CDR3 reads CASSSSRTPATEAFF. The CDR3 DNA is TGTGCCAGCAGCTCCTCCCGGACACCGGCGACTGAAGCTTTCTTT. The chain has TRBV11-2 and TRBJ1-1; TRBD1 might be the D (5 bases). The V end lost 4 bases, the J end lost 5 bases, and 17 bases lay between the germline ends. CDR1 is SGHAT and CDR2 is FQNNGV in the germline V gene. This CDR3 comprises 15 residues.

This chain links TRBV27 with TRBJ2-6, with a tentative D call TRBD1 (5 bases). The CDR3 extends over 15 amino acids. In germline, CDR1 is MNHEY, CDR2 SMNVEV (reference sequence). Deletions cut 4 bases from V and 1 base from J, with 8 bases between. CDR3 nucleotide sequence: TGTGCCAGCAGTTCTCCAGGGTCTGGGGCCAACGTCCTGACTTTC. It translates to CASSSPGSGANVLTF.

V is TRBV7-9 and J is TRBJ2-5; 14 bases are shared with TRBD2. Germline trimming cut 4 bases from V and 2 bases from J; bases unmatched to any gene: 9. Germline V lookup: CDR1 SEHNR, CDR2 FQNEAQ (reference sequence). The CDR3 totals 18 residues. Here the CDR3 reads CASSYDPGLAGAQETQYF. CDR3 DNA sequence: TGTGCCAGCAGCTATGACCCGGGACTAGCGGGGGCACAAGAGACCCAGTACTTC.

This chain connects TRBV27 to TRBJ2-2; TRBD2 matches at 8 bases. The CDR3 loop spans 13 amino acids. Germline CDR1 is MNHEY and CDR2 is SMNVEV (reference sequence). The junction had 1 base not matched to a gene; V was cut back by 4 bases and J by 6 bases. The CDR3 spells CASSYSGAGELFF. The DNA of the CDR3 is TGTGCCAGCAGTTATAGCGGGGCCGGGGAGCTGTTTTTT.

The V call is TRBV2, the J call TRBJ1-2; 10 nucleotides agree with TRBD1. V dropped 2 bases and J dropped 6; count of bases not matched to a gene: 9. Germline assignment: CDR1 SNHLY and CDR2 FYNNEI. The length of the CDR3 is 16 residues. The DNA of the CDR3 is TGTGCCAGCAGTGAATTTGCGGGACAGGGGAGGAATGGCTACACCTTC. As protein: CASSEFAGQGRNGYTF.

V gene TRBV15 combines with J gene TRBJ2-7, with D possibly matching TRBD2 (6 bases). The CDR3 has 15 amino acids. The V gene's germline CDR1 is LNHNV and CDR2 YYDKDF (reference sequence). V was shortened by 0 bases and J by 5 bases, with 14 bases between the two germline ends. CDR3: CATSRDSFSGHEQYF. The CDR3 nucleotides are TGTGCCACCAGCAGAGATAGTTTTAGCGGCCACGAGCAGTACTTC. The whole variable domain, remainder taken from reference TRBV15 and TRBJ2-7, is DAMVIQNPRYQVTQFGKPVTLSCSQTLNHNVMYWYQQKSSQAPKLLFHYYDKDFNNEADTPDNFQSRRPNTSFCFLDIRSPGLGDTAMYLCATSRDSFSGHEQYFGPGTRLTVT.

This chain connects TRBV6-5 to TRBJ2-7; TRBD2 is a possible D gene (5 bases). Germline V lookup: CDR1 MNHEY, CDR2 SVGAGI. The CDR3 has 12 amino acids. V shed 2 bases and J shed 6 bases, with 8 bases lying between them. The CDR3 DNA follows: TGTGCCAGCAGTTACCGGGGTTCCGAGCAGTACTTC. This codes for CASSYRGSEQYF.

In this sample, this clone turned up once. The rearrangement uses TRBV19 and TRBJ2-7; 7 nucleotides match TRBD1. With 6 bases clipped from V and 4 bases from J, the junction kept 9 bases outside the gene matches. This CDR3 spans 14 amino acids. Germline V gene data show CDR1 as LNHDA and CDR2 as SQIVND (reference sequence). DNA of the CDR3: TGTGCCAGTAGCCAGACAGGGAAACCGTACGAGCAGTACTTC. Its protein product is CASSQTGKPYEQYF.

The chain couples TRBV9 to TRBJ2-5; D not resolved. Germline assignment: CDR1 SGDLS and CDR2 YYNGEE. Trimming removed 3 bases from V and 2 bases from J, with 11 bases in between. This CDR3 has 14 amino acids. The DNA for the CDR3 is TGTGCCAGCAGCGCCGTTGCGGCTCAAGAGACCCAGTACTTC. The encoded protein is CASSAVAAQETQYF.

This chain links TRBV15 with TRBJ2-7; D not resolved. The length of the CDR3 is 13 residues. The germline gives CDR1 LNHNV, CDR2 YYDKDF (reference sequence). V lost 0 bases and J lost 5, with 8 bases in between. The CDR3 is CATSRDRRNEQYF. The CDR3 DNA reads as TGTGCCACCAGCAGAGATCGAAGGAACGAGCAGTACTTC.

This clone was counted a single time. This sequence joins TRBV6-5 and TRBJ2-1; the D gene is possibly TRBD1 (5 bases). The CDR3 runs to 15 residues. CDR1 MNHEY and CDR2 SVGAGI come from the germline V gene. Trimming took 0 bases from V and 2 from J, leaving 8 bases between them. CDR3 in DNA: TGTGCCAGCAGTTACTCGCTGGGGCCCTACAATGAGCAGTTCTTC. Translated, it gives CASSYSLGPYNEQFF.

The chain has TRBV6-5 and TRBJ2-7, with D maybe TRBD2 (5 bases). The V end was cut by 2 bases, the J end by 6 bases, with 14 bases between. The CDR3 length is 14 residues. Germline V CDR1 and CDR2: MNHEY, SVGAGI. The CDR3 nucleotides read TGTGCCAGCAGTTACGGAGACCTACGGGGCGAGCAGTACTTC. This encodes CASSYGDLRGEQYF.

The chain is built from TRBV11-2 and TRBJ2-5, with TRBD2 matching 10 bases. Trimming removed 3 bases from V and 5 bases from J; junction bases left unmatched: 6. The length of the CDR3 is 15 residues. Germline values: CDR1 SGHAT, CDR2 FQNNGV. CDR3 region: CASSFPAGGLETQYF. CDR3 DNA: TGTGCCAGCAGCTTCCCAGCGGGGGGGCTTGAGACCCAGTACTTC.

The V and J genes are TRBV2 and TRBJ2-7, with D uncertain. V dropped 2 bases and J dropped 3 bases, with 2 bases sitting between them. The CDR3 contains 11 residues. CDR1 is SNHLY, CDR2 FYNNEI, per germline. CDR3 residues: CASSENYEQYF. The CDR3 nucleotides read TGTGCCAGCAGTGAAAACTACGAGCAGTACTTC.

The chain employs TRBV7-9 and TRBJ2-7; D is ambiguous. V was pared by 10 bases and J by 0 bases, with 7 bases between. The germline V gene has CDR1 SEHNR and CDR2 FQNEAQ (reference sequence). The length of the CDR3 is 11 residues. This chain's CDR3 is CATMSSYEQYF. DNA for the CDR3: TGTGCCACTATGAGCTCCTACGAGCAGTACTTC.

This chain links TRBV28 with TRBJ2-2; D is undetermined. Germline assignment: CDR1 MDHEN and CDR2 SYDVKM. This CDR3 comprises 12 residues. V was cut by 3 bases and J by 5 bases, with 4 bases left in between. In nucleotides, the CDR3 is TGTGCCAGCAGTTTCAGGACCGGGGAGCTGTTTTTT. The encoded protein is CASSFRTGELFF.